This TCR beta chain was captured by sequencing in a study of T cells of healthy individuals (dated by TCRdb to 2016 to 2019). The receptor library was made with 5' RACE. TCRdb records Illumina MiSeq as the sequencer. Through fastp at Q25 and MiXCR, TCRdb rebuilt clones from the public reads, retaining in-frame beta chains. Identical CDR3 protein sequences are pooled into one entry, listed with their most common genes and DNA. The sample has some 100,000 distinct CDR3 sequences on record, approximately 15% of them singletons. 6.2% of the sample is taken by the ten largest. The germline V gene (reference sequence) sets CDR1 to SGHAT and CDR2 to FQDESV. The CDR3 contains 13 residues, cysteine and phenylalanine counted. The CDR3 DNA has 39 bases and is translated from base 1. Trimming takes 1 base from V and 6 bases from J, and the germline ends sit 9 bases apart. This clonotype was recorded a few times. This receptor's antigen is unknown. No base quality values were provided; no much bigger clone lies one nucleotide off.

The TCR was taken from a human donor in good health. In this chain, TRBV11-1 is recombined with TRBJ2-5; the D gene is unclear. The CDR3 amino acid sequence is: CASSLVRSKTQYF. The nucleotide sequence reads TGTGCCAGCAGCTTAGTCAGAAGTAAGACCCAGTACTTC.